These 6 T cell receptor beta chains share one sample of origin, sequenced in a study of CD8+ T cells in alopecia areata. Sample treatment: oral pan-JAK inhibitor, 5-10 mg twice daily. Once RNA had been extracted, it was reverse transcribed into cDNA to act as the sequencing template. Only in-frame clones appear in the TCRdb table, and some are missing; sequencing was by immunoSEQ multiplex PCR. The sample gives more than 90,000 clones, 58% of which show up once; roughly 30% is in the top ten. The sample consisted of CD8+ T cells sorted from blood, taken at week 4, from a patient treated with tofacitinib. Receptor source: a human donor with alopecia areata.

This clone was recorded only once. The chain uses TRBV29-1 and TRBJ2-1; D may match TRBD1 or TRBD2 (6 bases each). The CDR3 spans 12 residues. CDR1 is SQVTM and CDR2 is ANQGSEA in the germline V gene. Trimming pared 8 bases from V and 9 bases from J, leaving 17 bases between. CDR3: CSPRYSGAEQFF. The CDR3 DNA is TGCAGCCCTCGTTATTCGGGGGCTGAGCAGTTCTTC.

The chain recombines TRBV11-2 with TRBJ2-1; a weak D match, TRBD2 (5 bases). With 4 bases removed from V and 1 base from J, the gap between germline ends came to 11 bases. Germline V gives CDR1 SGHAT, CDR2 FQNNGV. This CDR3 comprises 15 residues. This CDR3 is CASSWSGGSYNEQFF. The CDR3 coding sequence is TGTGCCAGCAGCTGGAGCGGTGGTTCCTACAATGAGCAGTTCTTC.

This CDR3 reads CASSESGSDYEQYF. The DNA of the CDR3 is TGTGCCAGCAGTGAATCTGGCTCCGACTACGAGCAGTACTTC. This chain connects TRBV2 to TRBJ2-7, with D uncertain. V gave up 2 bases and J gave up 3 bases, with 11 bases separating them. CDR1 is SNHLY, CDR2 FYNNEI, per germline. The CDR3 covers 14 residues.

The CDR3 coding sequence is TGTGCCAGCGGGATGACAGTTTCACCCCTCCACTTT. It translates to CASGMTVSPLHF. The gene calls are TRBV27 and TRBJ1-6, with a tentative D call TRBD1 (5 bases). The V end lost 8 bases, the J end lost 9 bases, and 11 bases lay between the germline ends. The CDR3 length is 12 residues. Germline lookup yields CDR1 MNHEY and CDR2 SMNVEV (reference sequence).

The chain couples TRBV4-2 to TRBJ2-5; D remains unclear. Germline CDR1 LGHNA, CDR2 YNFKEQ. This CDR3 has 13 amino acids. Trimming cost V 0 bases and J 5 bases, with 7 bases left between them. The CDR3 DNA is TGTGCCAGCAGCCAAGATCTTGATGAGACCCAGTACTTC. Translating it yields CASSQDLDETQYF.

The CDR3 reads CASSLVGVAQETQYF. In DNA, the CDR3 is TGTGCCAGCAGCTTAGTCGGGGTTGCCCAAGAGACCCAGTACTTC. J is TRBJ2-5 and V is TRBV7-9; D is possibly TRBD2 (5 bases). In germline, CDR1 is SEHNR, CDR2 FQNEAQ (reference sequence). CDR3 length equals 15 residues. V gave up 1 base and J gave up 1 base, with 10 bases separating them. The full variable domain, with the rest looked up from reference TRBV7-9 and TRBJ2-5, is DTGVSQNPRHKITKRGQNVTFRCDPISEHNRLYWYRQTLGQGPEFLTYFQNEAQLEKSRLLSDRFSAERPKGSFSTLEIQRTEQGDSAMYLCASSLVGVAQETQYFGPGTRLLVL.